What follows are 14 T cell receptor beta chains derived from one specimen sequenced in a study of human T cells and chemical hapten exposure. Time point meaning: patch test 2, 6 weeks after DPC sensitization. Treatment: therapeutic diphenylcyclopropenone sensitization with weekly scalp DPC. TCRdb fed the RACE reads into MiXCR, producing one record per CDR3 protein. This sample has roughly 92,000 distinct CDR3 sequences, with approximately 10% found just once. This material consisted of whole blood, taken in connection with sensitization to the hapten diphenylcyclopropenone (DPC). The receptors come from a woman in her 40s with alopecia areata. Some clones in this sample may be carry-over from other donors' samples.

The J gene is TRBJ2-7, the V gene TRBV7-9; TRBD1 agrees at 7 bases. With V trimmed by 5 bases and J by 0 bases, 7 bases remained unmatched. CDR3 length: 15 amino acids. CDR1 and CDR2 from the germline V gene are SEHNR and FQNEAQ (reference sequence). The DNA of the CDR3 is TGTGCCAGCAGCCCTTTGGACAGGAGCTCCTACGAGCAGTACTTC. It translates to CASSPLDRSSYEQYF.

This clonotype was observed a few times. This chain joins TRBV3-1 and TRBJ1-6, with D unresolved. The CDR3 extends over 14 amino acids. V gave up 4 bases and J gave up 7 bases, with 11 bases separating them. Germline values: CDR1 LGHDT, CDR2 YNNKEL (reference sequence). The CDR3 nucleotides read TGTGCCAGCAGCCTAAGGGAAGTAAATTCACCCCTCCACTTT. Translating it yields CASSLREVNSPLHF.

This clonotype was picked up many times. CDR3: CSALDGTAKTYEQYF. In nucleotides, the CDR3 is TGCAGTGCCCTCGACGGGACAGCGAAAACCTACGAGCAGTACTTC. The rearrangement joins TRBV20-1 to TRBJ2-7; 7 nucleotides agree with TRBD1. This CDR3 spans 15 amino acids. The germline V gene encodes CDR1 DFQATT and CDR2 SNEGSKA (reference sequence). V lost 6 bases to trimming and J lost 2 bases; unmatched junction nucleotides: 13.

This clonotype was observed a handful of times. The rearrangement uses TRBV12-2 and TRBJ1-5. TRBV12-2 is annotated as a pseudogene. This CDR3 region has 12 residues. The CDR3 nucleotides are TGTGCAAGTCGCCCTACAACCCAGCCCCAGCATTTT. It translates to CASRPTTQPQHF.

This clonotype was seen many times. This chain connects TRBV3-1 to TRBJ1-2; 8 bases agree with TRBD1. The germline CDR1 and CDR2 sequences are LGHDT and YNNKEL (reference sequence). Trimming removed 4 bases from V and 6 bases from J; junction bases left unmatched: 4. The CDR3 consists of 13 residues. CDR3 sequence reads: CASSPRTGHGYTF. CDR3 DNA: TGTGCCAGCAGCCCCCGGACAGGGCATGGCTACACCTTC.

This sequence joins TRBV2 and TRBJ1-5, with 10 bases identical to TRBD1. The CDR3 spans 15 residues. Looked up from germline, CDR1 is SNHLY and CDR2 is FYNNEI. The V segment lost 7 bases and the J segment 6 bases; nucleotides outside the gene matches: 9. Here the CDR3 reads CASTLGTGVGQPQHF. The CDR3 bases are TGTGCCAGCACCCTCGGGACAGGGGTGGGTCAGCCCCAGCATTTT.

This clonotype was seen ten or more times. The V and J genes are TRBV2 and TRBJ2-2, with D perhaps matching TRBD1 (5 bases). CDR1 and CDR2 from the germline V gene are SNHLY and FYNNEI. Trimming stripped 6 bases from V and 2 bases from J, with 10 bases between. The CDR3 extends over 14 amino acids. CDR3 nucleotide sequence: TGTGCCAGCAGGGACAAAGTAAACACCGGGGAGCTGTTTTTT. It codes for CASRDKVNTGELFF.

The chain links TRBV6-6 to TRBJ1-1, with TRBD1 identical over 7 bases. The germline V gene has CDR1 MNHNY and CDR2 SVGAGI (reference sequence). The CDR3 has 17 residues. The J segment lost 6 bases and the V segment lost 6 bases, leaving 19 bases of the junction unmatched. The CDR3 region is CASRPETGIDGNAEAFF. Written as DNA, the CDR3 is TGTGCCAGCAGACCCGAGACAGGGATAGACGGAAACGCTGAAGCTTTCTTT.

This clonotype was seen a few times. CDR3 sequence (DNA): TGTGCCACCAGCAGAGTTCAAGGGTGGGCTTTCTTT. Translation: CATSRVQGWAFF. The chain is built from TRBV15 and TRBJ1-1; no clear D. The CDR3 is 12 residues long. Trimming took 1 base from V and 11 from J, leaving 11 bases between them. Germline CDR1 LNHNV, CDR2 YYDKDF (reference sequence).

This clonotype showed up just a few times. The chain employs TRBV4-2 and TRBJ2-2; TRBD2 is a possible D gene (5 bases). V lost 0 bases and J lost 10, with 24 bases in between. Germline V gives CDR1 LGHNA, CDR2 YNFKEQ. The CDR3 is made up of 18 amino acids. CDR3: CASSQDSHTNTGELELFF. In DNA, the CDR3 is TGTGCCAGCAGCCAAGATTCTCACACCAACACCGGGGAGCTGGAGCTGTTTTTT.

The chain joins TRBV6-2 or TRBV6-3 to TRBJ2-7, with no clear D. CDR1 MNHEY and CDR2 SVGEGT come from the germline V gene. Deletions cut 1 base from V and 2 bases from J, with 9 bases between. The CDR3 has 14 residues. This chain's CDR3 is CASSYFVSTYEQYF. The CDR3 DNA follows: TGTGCCAGCAGTTACTTCGTTAGTACCTACGAGCAGTACTTC.

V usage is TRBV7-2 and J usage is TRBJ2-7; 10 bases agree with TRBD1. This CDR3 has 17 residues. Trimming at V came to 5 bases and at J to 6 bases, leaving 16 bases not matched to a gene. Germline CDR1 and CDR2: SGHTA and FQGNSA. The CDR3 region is CASSARQGALPQGEQYF. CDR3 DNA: TGTGCCAGCAGCGCCCGACAGGGGGCGCTTCCCCAGGGCGAGCAGTACTTC.

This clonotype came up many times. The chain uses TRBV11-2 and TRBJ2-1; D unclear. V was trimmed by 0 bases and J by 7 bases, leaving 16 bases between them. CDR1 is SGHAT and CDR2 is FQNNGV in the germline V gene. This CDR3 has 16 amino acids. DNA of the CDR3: TGTGCCAGCAGCTTAGATTGGGCGAGTGGTGGGAATGAGCAGTTCTTC. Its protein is CASSLDWASGGNEQFF.

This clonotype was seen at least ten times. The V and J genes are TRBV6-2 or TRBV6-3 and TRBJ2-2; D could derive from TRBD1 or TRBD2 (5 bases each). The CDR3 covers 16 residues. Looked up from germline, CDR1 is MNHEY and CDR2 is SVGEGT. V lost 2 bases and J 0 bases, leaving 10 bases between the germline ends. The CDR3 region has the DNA TGTGCCAGCAGTTACGCAGGGAGAGCGAACACCGGGGAGCTGTTTTTT. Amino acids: CASSYAGRANTGELFF.